This note documents a single T cell receptor (beta chain) sequence. This clone is deemed medium-sized (0.01 to 0.1%). Its antigen is currently not known. No much larger clone is present one base from it, and per-base qualities are unavailable. TCRbeta repertoires were sequenced from genomic DNA with the immunoSEQ hsTCRB assay version 4 in survey mode. Genomic DNA was diluted to 8.5 to 10 ng/uL, using up to roughly 1 ug per sample for TCRbeta sequencing. Concerning the study's data processing: TCRbeta data were analyzed in ImmunoSeq Analyzer 3.0, with diversity computed on productive nucleotide rearrangements. Using the Immunarch R package, lower-bound TCR diversity was estimated with the improved Chao index and clonality was estimated with the Gini coefficient. When different nucleotide rearrangements encoded the same CDR3beta amino acid sequence, each rearrangement was treated as a distinct clonotype. Differential abundance analysis found TCRbeta sequences that were significantly enriched in antigen-responding cells compared with anti-CD3/anti-CD28-activated cells. Using predicted peptide-MHC specificity as the basis, GLIPH2 grouped TCRs into clusters, both for each participant individually and for the merged data sets that combined participants. Not all clones reach the TCRdb copy of this immuneACCESS table, which keeps in-frame sequences only. Checked studies attribute under half of the gap to unresolved V genes and leave the rest unexplained. The V and J calls and clone size were taken over from that table, and D and trimming were inferred from the DNA. This sample holds 46,000 or so clones; around 75% were observed only once. The ten largest clones take up around 2.9% of the sample.

The entry originates in a study of persistence of HIV-infected CD4 T cells (dated by TCRdb to about 2020). Regarding the complete study: The study isolated CMV- and HIV-1 Gag-responding CD4+ T cells from ART-treated individuals to examine antigen-driven clonal expansion of HIV-1-infected cells. Proviral sequencing was used to assess clonality among infected cells, whereas TCRbeta sequencing gauged the clonality of all cells within each sorted population. Peripheral blood samples of up to 180 mL were taken at multiple time points, with the exception of a couple of participants who underwent leukapheresis at a single time point. The median time the participants had spent on suppressive ART was 7 to 9 years. The TCR cluster analysis across participants included about eight participants for CMV and six or seven participants for Gag. What the work shows at the level of the full study, not this receptor alone: TCRbeta richness in CMV- and Gag-responding cells was significantly lower than in anti-CD3/anti-CD28-responding cells; CMV-responding cells had higher oligoclonality than CD3/CD28-stimulated and Gag-responding cells. Only a small number of individuals took part in the study, and the range of antigens tested was limited. TCR oligoclonality correlated with proviral oligoclonality within the same sorted populations. Enrichment of degenerate expanded CDR3beta sequences was found in antigen-responding cells, suggesting convergent selection of CD4+ responses to CMV and Gag. Bulk TCR analyses could not be restricted to the rare CMV-responding cells that actually carried HIV-1 proviruses.

Interpreted using the paper, the treatment or condition label stands for: suppressive antiretroviral therapy. Lysates of CMV-infected fibroblasts at approximately 9.6 ug/mL were used to stimulate the cells. Memory CD4+ T cells that did not respond, being CD40L-negative, CD69-negative and CD45RO-high, were sorted as memory populations depleted of antigen-responding cells. Participants were HIV-1-infected adults who started suppressive ART during chronic infection. Plasma HIV-1 RNA had been undetectable (below 50 copies/mL) in participants for at least 4 years. To be included, participants needed a CD4+ T cell count above 400 cells/uL and a positive CMV serology. Before stimulation, PBMCs were isolated using density centrifugation and then depleted of CD8+ T cells. CD8-depleted PBMCs were stimulated for more than 15 hours with anti-CD28/CD49d costimulation, CD40-blocking antibody and enfuvirtide to prevent new infections. Cells were sorted on a Beckman Coulter MoFlo Legacy or XDP sorter, with propidium iodide excluding dead cells. The QIAamp DNA Mini Kit was used for genomic DNA extraction from samples above one million cells, and the Quick-DNA Microprep Kit was used otherwise.

The cysteine opens and the phenylalanine closes a CDR3 of 15 amino acids. The sequence is cut down to CDR3 DNA, 45 bases in frame from base 1. From a lookup of the germline V gene, CDR1 and CDR2 are SGHRS and YFSETQ. Trimming takes 0 bases from V and 0 bases from J, and the germline ends sit 7 bases apart. Here the chain combines TRBV5-1 and TRBJ1-3; the D gene lacks a confident call. The material was CD4+ T cells sorted from PBMCs after approximately 19-hour stimulation, obtained from a patient who received antiretroviral therapy. The cell subset or site label of this sample denotes: CD40L-CD69- CD45RO-high memory CD4 T cells not responding to CMV lysate. The clonotype comes from an adult man with HIV who was CMV-seropositive. In nucleotide form, the sequence is TGCGCCAGCAGCTTGGCGGGTTACTCTGGAAACACCATATATTTT. This codes for CASSLAGYSGNTIYF.